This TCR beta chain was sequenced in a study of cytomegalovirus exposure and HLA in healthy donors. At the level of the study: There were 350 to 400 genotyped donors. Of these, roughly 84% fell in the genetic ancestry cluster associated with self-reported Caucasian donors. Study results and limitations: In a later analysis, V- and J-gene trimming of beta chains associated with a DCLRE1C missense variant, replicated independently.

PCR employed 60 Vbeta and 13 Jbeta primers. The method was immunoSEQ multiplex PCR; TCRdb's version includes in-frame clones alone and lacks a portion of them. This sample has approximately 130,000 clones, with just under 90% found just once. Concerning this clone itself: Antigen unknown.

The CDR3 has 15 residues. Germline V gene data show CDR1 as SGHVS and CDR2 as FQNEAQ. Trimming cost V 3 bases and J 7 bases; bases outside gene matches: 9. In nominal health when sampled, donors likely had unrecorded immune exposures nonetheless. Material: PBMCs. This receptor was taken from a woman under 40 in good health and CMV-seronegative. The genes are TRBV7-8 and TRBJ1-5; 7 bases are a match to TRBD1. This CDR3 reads CASSLAGGSRQPQHF. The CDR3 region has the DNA TGTGCCAGCAGCTTGGCAGGGGGAAGTCGGCAGCCCCAGCATTTT.